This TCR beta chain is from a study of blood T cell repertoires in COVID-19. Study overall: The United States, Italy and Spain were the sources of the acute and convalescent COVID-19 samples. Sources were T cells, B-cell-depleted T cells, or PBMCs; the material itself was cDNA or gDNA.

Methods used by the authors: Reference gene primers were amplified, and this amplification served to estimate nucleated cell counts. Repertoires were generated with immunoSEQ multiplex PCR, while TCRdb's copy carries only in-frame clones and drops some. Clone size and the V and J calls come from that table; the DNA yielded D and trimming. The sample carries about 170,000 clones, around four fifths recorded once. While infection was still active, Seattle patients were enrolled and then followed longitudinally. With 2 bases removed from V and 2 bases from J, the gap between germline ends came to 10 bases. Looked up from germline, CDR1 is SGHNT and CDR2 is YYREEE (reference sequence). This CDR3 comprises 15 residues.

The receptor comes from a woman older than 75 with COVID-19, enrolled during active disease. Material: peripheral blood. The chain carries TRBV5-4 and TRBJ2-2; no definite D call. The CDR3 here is CASSLEATNTGELFF. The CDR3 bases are TGTGCCAGCAGCTTAGAAGCGACTAACACCGGGGAGCTGTTTTTT.